Listed here are 3 T cell receptor beta chains from one sample, sequenced in a study of OX40 agonist ivuxolimab in advanced cancers. TCRdb's table, derived via immunoSEQ multiplex PCR, lists solely in-frame clones and lacks some. The data show tens of thousands of clones, roughly 88% seen once. Here the sequenced sample was CD4+ or CD8+ T cells sorted from blood, taken in a trial of the OX40 agonist ivuxolimab. All receptors come from an adult with an advanced solid tumor such as melanoma, head and neck, liver or kidney cancer.

The chain combines TRBV4-2 with TRBJ2-3, with 7 bases aligning to TRBD2. The CDR3 runs 18 residues. The V segment lost 0 bases and the J segment 2 bases; nucleotides outside the gene matches: 11. CDR1 is LGHNA and CDR2 is YNFKEQ in the germline V gene. This CDR3 is CASSQDITGTTNTDTQYF. The CDR3 DNA follows: TGTGCCAGCAGCCAAGACATAACCGGGACTACCAACACAGATACGCAGTATTTT.

This rearrangement joins TRBV5-6 to TRBJ1-2, with D perhaps TRBD1 (5 bases). The CDR3 contains 13 residues. CDR1 and CDR2 from the germline V gene are SGHDT and YYEEEE. With 3 bases removed from V and 8 bases from J, the gap between germline ends came to 14 bases. This CDR3 is CASSWEGSNGYTF. CDR3 DNA sequence: TGTGCCAGCAGCTGGGAGGGGTCTAACGGCTACACCTTC. The whole variable domain, filled in from reference TRBV5-6 and TRBJ1-2, reads DAGVTQSPTHLIKTRGQQVTLRCSPKSGHDTVSWYQQALGQGPQFIFQYYEEEERQRGNFPDRFSGHQFPNYSSELNVNALLLGDSALYLCASSWEGSNGYTFGSGTRLTVV.

The genes are TRBV28 and TRBJ2-2; either TRBD1 or TRBD2 may supply D (6 bases each). Germline loops: CDR1 MDHEN, CDR2 SYDVKM. The CDR3 spans 15 residues. Trimming cost V 3 bases and J 2 bases, with 10 bases left between them. As DNA, the CDR3 is TGTGCCAGCAGTTTTCGGGGGACAAACACCGGGGAGCTGTTTTTT. Residues: CASSFRGTNTGELFF.